A single sample is the source of the 19 T cell receptor beta chains below, sequenced in a study of cytomegalovirus exposure and HLA in healthy donors. PCR was performed using 60 Vbeta and 13 Jbeta primers. Measured with immunoSEQ multiplex PCR; TCRdb has only the in-frame clones, and not every one. The table lists 60,000 to 80,000 clones, about 72% of them singletons, with 2.5% to 3.5% in the top ten. Sequenced sample: PBMCs. The receptors shown here come from a girl aged 5-17 years in good health and CMV-seropositive.

This clone occurred a few times. The genes are TRBV28 and TRBJ1-1; D is unclear. The CDR3 loop spans 13 amino acids. Germline V lookup: CDR1 MDHEN, CDR2 SYDVKM. V was shortened by 6 bases and J by 1 base, with 9 bases between the two germline ends. The CDR3 loop reads CASSGRGNTEAFF. As DNA, the CDR3 is TGTGCCAGCAGCGGACGGGGGAACACTGAAGCTTTCTTT.

The chain combines TRBV7-8 with TRBJ1-2; 8 positions agree with TRBD1. From germline, CDR1 is SGHVS and CDR2 FQNEAQ. Trimming at V came to 5 bases and at J to 6 bases, leaving 5 bases not matched to a gene. The CDR3 totals 13 residues. The CDR3 sequence is CASSPGGADGYTF. The CDR3, as DNA: TGTGCCAGCAGCCCAGGGGGCGCAGATGGCTACACCTTC.

This rearrangement joins TRBV15 to TRBJ2-5, with no clear D. This CDR3 spans 13 amino acids. Trimming left V 2 bases short and J 2 bases short, with 6 bases between. The germline V gene encodes CDR1 LNHNV and CDR2 YYDKDF (reference sequence). Here the CDR3 DNA reads TGTGCCACCAGCAGACCTCCGCAAGAGACCCAGTACTTC. Its protein is CATSRPPQETQYF.

This CDR3 reads CASSGSGGISYNEQFF. Written as DNA, the CDR3 is TGTGCCAGCAGTGGGAGCGGGGGGATCTCCTACAATGAGCAGTTCTTC. The chain joins TRBV6-1 to TRBJ2-1; TRBD2 matches at 9 bases. Per the germline V gene, CDR1 is MNHNS and CDR2 is SASEGT. V shed 4 bases, J shed 0 bases, and the junction held 4 bases outside the gene matches. The CDR3 runs 16 residues.

The chain couples TRBV27 to TRBJ2-7; 7 nucleotides agree with TRBD1. The CDR3 consists of 14 residues. The junction had 11 bases not matched to a gene; V was cut back by 6 bases and J by 6 bases. The germline V gene encodes CDR1 MNHEY and CDR2 SMNVEV (reference sequence). DNA of the CDR3: TGTGCCAGCAGCCTTAGGGACAGTCCGGGCGAGCAGTACTTC. As protein: CASSLRDSPGEQYF.

This clone was seen a few times. The gene calls are TRBV30 and TRBJ1-2; D perhaps matches TRBD1 (6 bases). The CDR3 spans 17 residues. The germline gives CDR1 GTSNPN, CDR2 SVGIG (reference sequence). The V and J ends lost 5 bases and 6 bases respectively, with 28 bases between them. The CDR3 region has the DNA TGTGCCTGGTTACCCCGGGTTTTGGGTGGCAGGGGAGATGGCTACACCTTC. Residues: CAWLPRVLGGRGDGYTF.

The chain employs TRBV28 and TRBJ2-3, with TRBD2 matching over 9 bases. Trimming removed 7 bases from V and 2 bases from J; junction bases left unmatched: 13. Per germline, CDR1 MDHEN and CDR2 SYDVKM. This CDR3 is built from 17 residues. The CDR3 sequence: CASTRSEAGGTTDTQYF. The CDR3, as DNA: TGTGCCAGCACCCGTTCGGAAGCGGGAGGCACCACAGATACGCAGTATTTT.

The gene calls are TRBV11-3 and TRBJ2-7; D possibly corresponds to TRBD1 (6 bases). This CDR3 has 18 amino acids. Germline values: CDR1 SGHNT, CDR2 YENEEA. V gave up 0 bases and J gave up 0 bases, with 18 bases separating them. The chain's CDR3 is CASSLEVFGQIFSYEQYF. The CDR3, as DNA: TGTGCCAGCAGCTTAGAGGTGTTCGGACAGATCTTCTCCTACGAGCAGTACTTC.

The rearrangement joins TRBV30 to TRBJ2-5; D not certain. V lost 4 bases, J lost 1 base, and 10 bases lay in between. This CDR3 contains 13 residues. Germline V gives CDR1 GTSNPN, CDR2 SVGIG (reference sequence). CDR3 sequence: CAWTPYFQETQYF. CDR3 in DNA: TGTGCCTGGACCCCTTACTTCCAAGAGACCCAGTACTTC.

This clone was seen a few times. The V and J genes are TRBV6-1 and TRBJ1-5; TRBD1 matches 9 bases. V gave up 6 bases and J gave up 4 bases; unmatched junction bases: 4. The germline gives CDR1 MNHNS, CDR2 SASEGT. CDR3 size: 14 residues. CDR3 loop: CASRRDRVNQPQHF. In DNA, the CDR3 is TGTGCCAGCAGGCGGGACAGGGTAAATCAGCCCCAGCATTTT.

The genes are TRBV10-3 and TRBJ1-5; 8 nucleotides agree with TRBD1. Germline CDR1 and CDR2: ENHRY and SYGVKD. This CDR3 contains 15 residues. V shed 3 bases, J shed 3 bases, and the junction held 4 bases outside the gene matches. CDR3 sequence reads: CAISDNRGNNQPQHF. The CDR3 DNA sequence: TGTGCCATCAGTGATAACAGGGGGAACAATCAGCCCCAGCATTTT.

CDR3 in DNA: TGTGCCAGCAGCTTAGAGGGGCGGGGGAATCAGCCCCAGCATTTT. Translation: CASSLEGRGNQPQHF. The genes are TRBV11-2 and TRBJ1-5; possibly TRBD1 for D (5 bases). The V and J ends lost 0 bases and 4 bases respectively, with 10 bases between them. CDR1 is SGHAT and CDR2 is FQNNGV in the germline V gene. This CDR3 spans 15 amino acids.

V and J are TRBV9 and TRBJ2-1, with 12 bases aligning to TRBD2. V was pared by 4 bases and J by 6 bases, with 8 bases of the junction left unmatched. The CDR3 spans 16 residues. Germline CDR1 is SGDLS and CDR2 is YYNGEE. DNA for the CDR3: TGTGCCAGCAGCCAAAGACTAGCGGGAGCGGGCAATGAGCAGTTCTTC. Its protein is CASSQRLAGAGNEQFF.

The V call is TRBV4-3, the J call TRBJ2-7; 10 positions match TRBD2. This CDR3 is 16 amino acids long. Germline CDR1 is LGHNA and CDR2 is YSLEER. The V and J ends lost 2 bases and 5 bases, in that order; junction bases with no gene match: 9. The CDR3 DNA sequence: TGCGCCAGCAGCCAAACCTCTAGCGGGAGCACCCACGAGCAGTACTTC. It is translated as CASSQTSSGSTHEQYF.

The chain has TRBV7-2 and TRBJ1-4; weak D call: TRBD1 (6 bases). This CDR3 is built from 15 residues. The V end lost 4 bases, the J end lost 8 bases, and 17 bases lay between the germline ends. The germline V gene encodes CDR1 SGHTA and CDR2 FQGNSA. The CDR3 DNA is TGTGCCAGCAGCTCACTGGACAGCGGGGCAGAAAAACTGTTTTTT. Amino acid sequence: CASSSLDSGAEKLFF. Combining the CDR3 with reference TRBV7-2 and TRBJ1-4 gives the whole variable domain GAGVSQSPSNKVTEKGKDVELRCDPISGHTALYWYRQSLGQGLEFLIYFQGNSAPDKSGLPSDRFSAERTGGSVSTLTIQRTQQEDSAVYLCASSSLDSGAEKLFFGSGTQLSVL.

This sequence joins TRBV11-2 and TRBJ2-1; TRBD1 aligns across 9 bases. From germline, CDR1 is SGHAT and CDR2 FQNNGV. The V gene end was trimmed by 3 bases and the J gene end by 8 bases; junction bases not matched to a gene: 8. The CDR3 runs to 15 residues. The CDR3 sequence: CASSLLQGARHEQFF. Here the CDR3 DNA reads TGTGCCAGCAGCTTGTTACAGGGGGCGCGGCATGAGCAGTTCTTC. Drawing the rest from reference TRBV11-2 and TRBJ2-1, the complete variable domain is EAGVAQSPRYKIIEKRQSVAFWCNPISGHATLYWYQQILGQGPKLLIQFQNNGVVDDSQLPKDRFSAERLKGVDSTLKIQPAKLEDSAVYLCASSLLQGARHEQFFGPGTRLTVL.

V usage is TRBV19 and J usage is TRBJ2-5; D may be TRBD1 (5 bases). V was clipped by 1 base and J by 4 bases, with 7 bases between them. The germline V gene encodes CDR1 LNHDA and CDR2 SQIVND (reference sequence). The CDR3 has 13 amino acids. This chain's CDR3 is CASSIGQPETQYF. The DNA of the CDR3 is TGTGCCAGTAGTATAGGACAGCCAGAGACCCAGTACTTC.

The chain joins TRBV6-5 to TRBJ2-7; 9 bases align to TRBD1. The germline V gene encodes CDR1 MNHEY and CDR2 SVGAGI. J was trimmed by 2 bases and V by 6 bases; bases with no gene match: 5. This CDR3 region has 14 residues. Here the CDR3 DNA reads TGTGCCAGCAGCCGGGACAGGGCAGCCTACGAGCAGTACTTC. It specifies CASSRDRAAYEQYF.

V gene TRBV7-9 combines with J gene TRBJ2-7; tentatively, D is TRBD1 (6 bases). Trimming took off 5 bases at V and 5 bases at J, with 13 bases between the two ends. From germline, CDR1 is SEHNR and CDR2 FQNEAQ (reference sequence). The CDR3 runs 13 residues. For the CDR3, the DNA is TGTGCCAGCAGCCCTAACAGGGTCCACGAGCAGTACTTC. Amino acid sequence: CASSPNRVHEQYF.